These T cell receptor beta chains were read from a single sample in a study of T cell changes during pregnancy in multiple sclerosis. Here immunoSEQ multiplex PCR was the method, and the copy in TCRdb shows in-frame clones only, minus some. The table lists tens of thousands of clones, roughly 91% of them singletons. The starting material was peripheral blood, obtained in the first trimester of pregnancy. The receptors stem from a female donor with multiple sclerosis, enrolled in a pregnancy study. Each CDR3 is given with its conserved first and last residue. Fields, in order: J gene, D gene, clone size, V gene, CDR3 DNA, CDR3 protein. A D gene is named only where the DNA matches it firmly. Part of the rows lack a size; the others show once, few, many or a class for expanded clones.

j_gene: TRBJ2-1
d_gene: TRBD2
abundance: -
v_gene: TRBV29-1
CDR3nt: TGCAGCGTTCAAGGGACTAGCGGGCGTACCTCCTACAATGAGCAGTTCTTC
CDR3aa: CSVQGTSGRTSYNEQFF

j_gene: TRBJ2-7
d_gene: -
abundance: -
v_gene: TRBV7-9
CDR3nt: TGTGCCAGCAGCTTAACCCGCCTTAGTCACGAGCAGTACTTC
CDR3aa: CASSLTRLSHEQYF

j_gene: TRBJ1-6
d_gene: TRBD1
abundance: -
v_gene: TRBV2
CDR3nt: TGTGCCAGCAGTGGGGACAGATATAATTCACCCCTCCACTTT
CDR3aa: CASSGDRYNSPLHF

j_gene: TRBJ2-3
d_gene: TRBD2
abundance: -
v_gene: TRBV7-9
CDR3nt: TGTGCCAGCAGCTTAGCGGGAGGGAGCACAGATACGCAGTATTTT
CDR3aa: CASSLAGGSTDTQYF

j_gene: TRBJ2-1
d_gene: -
abundance: -
v_gene: TRBV19
CDR3nt: TGTGCCAGTAGCCGTCTAGCTCCCTCCTACAATGAGCAGTTCTTC
CDR3aa: CASSRLAPSYNEQFF

j_gene: TRBJ2-5
d_gene: -
abundance: -
v_gene: TRBV15
CDR3nt: TGTGCCACCAGCAGACTGCGCGGGGACGTCGGGACCCAGTACTTC
CDR3aa: CATSRLRGDVGTQYF

j_gene: TRBJ2-1
d_gene: -
abundance: -
v_gene: TRBV2
CDR3nt: TGTGCCAGCAGTCAGAGAGTTAGACTAGAGGGTGAGCAGTTCTTC
CDR3aa: CASSQRVRLEGEQFF

j_gene: TRBJ2-3
d_gene: TRBD2
abundance: -
v_gene: TRBV5-1
CDR3nt: TGCGCCAGCAGCTTGGCCGGGACTAGCGGTAGCACAGATACGCAGTATTTT
CDR3aa: CASSLAGTSGSTDTQYF

j_gene: TRBJ1-4
d_gene: -
abundance: -
v_gene: TRBV7-9
CDR3nt: TGTGCCAGCAGCTTACGGGCGGGGCTCGCAACTAATGAAAAACTGTTTTTT
CDR3aa: CASSLRAGLATNEKLFF

j_gene: TRBJ1-5
d_gene: -
abundance: few
v_gene: TRBV5-4
CDR3nt: TGTGCCAGCAGCTCGGAGTTAGGTTGGCCCCAGCATTTT
CDR3aa: CASSSELGWPQHF

j_gene: TRBJ2-7
d_gene: TRBD1
abundance: -
v_gene: TRBV6-1
CDR3nt: TGTGCCAGCAGTGAATCGACAGGGGGTAGCGACGAGCAGTACTTC
CDR3aa: CASSESTGGSDEQYF

j_gene: TRBJ1-2
d_gene: -
abundance: -
v_gene: TRBV13
CDR3nt: TGTGCCAGCAGCGCTACTAGGGGGAAAGGCTATGGCTACACCTTC
CDR3aa: CASSATRGKGYGYTF

j_gene: TRBJ2-2
d_gene: -
abundance: once
v_gene: TRBV7-3
CDR3nt: TGTGCCAGCAGCACTGGGGGGAGCCGGGAGCTGTTTTTT
CDR3aa: CASSTGGSRELFF

j_gene: TRBJ2-7
d_gene: -
abundance: -
v_gene: TRBV6-6
CDR3nt: TGTGCCAGCAGTTACTCGGAGGTTTCCTACGAGCAGTACTTC
CDR3aa: CASSYSEVSYEQYF

j_gene: TRBJ1-1
d_gene: -
abundance: -
v_gene: TRBV7-2
CDR3nt: TGTGCCAGCAGCTTATTGGGGCCTTTCTTT
CDR3aa: CASSLLGPFF